A selection of T cell receptor beta chains follows, all from one sample in a study of T cells after yellow fever vaccination. MiXCR, run by TCRdb on the 5' RACE reads, gives a single entry per CDR3 protein. The table lists about 58,000 distinct CDR3 sequences, approximately 6% of them singletons. Specimen: PBMCs, either bulk or a sorted T-cell subset (CD4+, CD8+, memory, or dextramer-sorted; not recorded which), collected on the day of the yellow fever booster vaccination. The receptors derive from a man aged 18 to 30 who received the YFV17D yellow fever vaccine. Both conserved end residues are part of each CDR3. D genes are given only for firm matches. Clone size is shown for a subset of rows, as once, few, many or a class of expanded clone.

j_call d_call cdr3_length clone_size v_call cdr3_nt cdr3_aa
TRBJ1-1 TRBD1 15 few TRBV19 TGTGCCAGTAGTATAGAGTGGGACAGGGGCACTGAAGCTTTCTTT CASSIEWDRGTEAFF
TRBJ1-2 . 12 many TRBV10-2 TGCGCCAGCGGACACCTAGAGCATGGCTACACCTTC CASGHLEHGYTF
TRBJ1-1 . 13 many TRBV4-3 TGCGCCAGCAGCCAAGGGAGGGTTGCTGAAGCTTTCTTT CASSQGRVAEAFF
TRBJ2-5 TRBD2 17 . TRBV7-9 TGTGCCAGCAGCTTCCGGACTAGCGGGGGGGTGGAAGAGACCCAGTACTTC CASSFRTSGGVEETQYF
TRBJ1-5 . 13 many TRBV4-2 TGTGCCAGCAGCCCGCAGGAGAAGCAGCCCCAGCATTTT CASSPQEKQPQHF
TRBJ1-1 . 14 many TRBV29-1 TGCAGCGTTGATTCGACCGTTATCGGCACTGAAGCTTTCTTT CSVDSTVIGTEAFF
TRBJ1-5 . 14 few TRBV6-5 TGTGCCAGCGCGAGCGGGACCGGAGATCAGCCCCAGCATTTT CASASGTGDQPQHF
TRBJ2-4 TRBD1 15 . TRBV12-3/TRBV12-4 TGTGCCAGCAGTTTTTGGGACAGGGTGCAAAACATTCAGTACTTC CASSFWDRVQNIQYF
TRBJ2-4 . 15 few TRBV5-4 TGTGCCAGCAGCTTGAGTCGCGGAGCCAAAAACATTCAGTACTTC CASSLSRGAKNIQYF
TRBJ2-1 TRBD2 16 few TRBV9 TGTGCCAGCAGCGCCCTGACTAGCGGGGGGTACAATGAGCAGTTCTTC CASSALTSGGYNEQFF
TRBJ2-5 TRBD1 17 . TRBV4-2 TGTGCCAGCAGCCAAGGGTTGGGACAGGGCCTCCAAGAGACCCAGTACTTC CASSQGLGQGLQETQYF
TRBJ2-1 . 17 many TRBV23-1 TGCGCCAGCAGTCAATCTCCTCGCCCGGGGTTACGCTATGAGCAGTTCTTC CASSQSPRPGLRYEQFF
TRBJ2-3 . 15 . TRBV6-6 TGTGCCAGCAGTTACCGCGCAGGTAGCACAGATACGCAGTATTTT CASSYRAGSTDTQYF
TRBJ2-1 . 15 few TRBV12-5 TGTGCTAGTGGTTTGTCCACCCGGTCCTACAATGAGCAGTTCTTC CASGLSTRSYNEQFF
TRBJ2-1 TRBD2 16 few TRBV4-2 TGTGCCAGCAGCCAAGAGGGACTAGCGGGGGTCAATGAGCAGTTCTTC CASSQEGLAGVNEQFF
TRBJ1-2 TRBD1 14 . TRBV12-3/TRBV12-4 TGTGCCAGCAGTTTCGACAGGGGATCCTATGGCTACACCTTC CASSFDRGSYGYTF
TRBJ2-3 . 12 many TRBV5-1 TGCGCCAGCAGCCCGGGTACGGATACGCAGTATTTT CASSPGTDTQYF
TRBJ2-2 . 13 few TRBV6-1 TGTGCCAGCAGAGACACAGGGTTAGGGGAGCTGTTTTTT CASRDTGLGELFF
TRBJ2-1 . 16 . TRBV10-3 TGTGCCATCAGTGAGTCACAAGGGAGCACCTACAATGAGCAGTTCTTC CAISESQGSTYNEQFF
TRBJ2-3 . 14 many TRBV7-2 TGTGCCAGCAGCTTAACAGTCGTCACAGATACGCAGTATTTT CASSLTVVTDTQYF
TRBJ2-1 . 14 many TRBV7-9 TGTGCCAGCAGCTTGGGACGCTTCCCTCATGAGCAGTTCTTC CASSLGRFPHEQFF
TRBJ2-3 TRBD2 15 many TRBV9 TGTGCCAGCAGCAGCGGGACTAGCGGGGGAAATACGCAGTATTTT CASSSGTSGGNTQYF
TRBJ1-1 . 15 few TRBV4-1 TGCGCCAGCAGTCCATCCCGTTTGGGGGCCACTGAAGCTTTCTTT CASSPSRLGATEAFF
TRBJ2-1 . 15 . TRBV3-1 TGTGCCAGCAGCCAAGACCCGGCGGACGCGCGGGAGCAGTTCTTC CASSQDPADAREQFF
TRBJ2-7 . 13 . TRBV9 TGTGCCAGCACCAAGGGGGGGGACGAAGCGCAGTACTTC CASTKGGDEAQYF
TRBJ2-7 . 11 . TRBV30 TGTGCCTGGAGAGACATGTACGAGCAGTACTTC CAWRDMYEQYF